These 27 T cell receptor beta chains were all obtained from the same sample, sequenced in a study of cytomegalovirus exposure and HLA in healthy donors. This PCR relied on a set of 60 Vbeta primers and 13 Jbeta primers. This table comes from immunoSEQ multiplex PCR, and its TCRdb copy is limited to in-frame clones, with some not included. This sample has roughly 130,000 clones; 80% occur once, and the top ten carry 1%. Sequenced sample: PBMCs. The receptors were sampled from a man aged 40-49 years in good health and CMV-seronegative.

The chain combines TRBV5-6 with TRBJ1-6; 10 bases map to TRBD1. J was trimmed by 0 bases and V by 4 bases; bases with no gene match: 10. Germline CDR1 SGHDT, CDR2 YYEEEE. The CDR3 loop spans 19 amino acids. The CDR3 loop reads CASSPGTGVTSSYNSPLHF. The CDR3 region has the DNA TGTGCCAGCAGCCCTGGGACAGGGGTCACGAGCTCCTATAATTCACCCCTCCACTTT.

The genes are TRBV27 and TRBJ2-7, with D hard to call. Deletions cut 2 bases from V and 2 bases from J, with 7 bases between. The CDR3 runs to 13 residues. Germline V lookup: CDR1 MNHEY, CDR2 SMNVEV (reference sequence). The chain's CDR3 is CASSLGQTYEQYF. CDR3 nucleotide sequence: TGTGCCAGCAGTTTAGGGCAGACCTACGAGCAGTACTTC.

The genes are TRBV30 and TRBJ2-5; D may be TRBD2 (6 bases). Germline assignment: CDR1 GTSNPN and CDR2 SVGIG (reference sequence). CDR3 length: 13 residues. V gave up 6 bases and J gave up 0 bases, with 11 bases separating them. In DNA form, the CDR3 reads TGTGCCTGCCACCGGGGGAACCAAGAGACCCAGTACTTC. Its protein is CACHRGNQETQYF.

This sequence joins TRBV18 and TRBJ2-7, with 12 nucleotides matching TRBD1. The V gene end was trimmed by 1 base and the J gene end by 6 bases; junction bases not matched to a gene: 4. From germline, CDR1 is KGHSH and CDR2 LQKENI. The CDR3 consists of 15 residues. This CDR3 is CASSPQGQGAFEQYF. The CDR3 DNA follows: TGTGCCAGCTCACCACAGGGACAGGGGGCTTTCGAGCAGTACTTC.

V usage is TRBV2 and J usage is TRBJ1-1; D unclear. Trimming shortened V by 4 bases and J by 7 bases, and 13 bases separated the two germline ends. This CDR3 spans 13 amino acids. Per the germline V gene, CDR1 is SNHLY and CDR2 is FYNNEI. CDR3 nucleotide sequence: TGTGCCAGCAGTGTGGTTTGGGGAGGTGAAGCTTTCTTT. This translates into CASSVVWGGEAFF.

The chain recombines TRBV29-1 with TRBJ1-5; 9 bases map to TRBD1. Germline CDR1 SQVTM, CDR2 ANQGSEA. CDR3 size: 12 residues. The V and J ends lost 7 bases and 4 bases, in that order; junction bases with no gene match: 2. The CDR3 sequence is CSAGTGNQPQHF. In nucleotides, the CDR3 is TGCAGCGCCGGGACAGGGAATCAGCCCCAGCATTTT. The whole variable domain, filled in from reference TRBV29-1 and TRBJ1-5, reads SAVISQKPSRDICQRGTSLTIQCQVDSQVTMMFWYRQQPGQSLTLIATANQGSEATYESGFVIDKFPISRPNLTFSTLTVSNMSPEDSSIYLCSAGTGNQPQHFGDGTRLSIL.

The CDR3: CASSGDRAKGEKSGNTIYF. CDR3 DNA: TGCGCCAGCAGCGGGGACAGGGCCAAGGGTGAGAAGTCTGGAAACACCATATATTTT. V usage is TRBV5-1 and J usage is TRBJ1-3, with 9 bases fitting TRBD1. Trimming took 4 bases from V and 1 from J; bases not matched to a gene: 15. Germline V gene sequence: CDR1 SGHRS, CDR2 YFSETQ. The CDR3 spans 19 residues.

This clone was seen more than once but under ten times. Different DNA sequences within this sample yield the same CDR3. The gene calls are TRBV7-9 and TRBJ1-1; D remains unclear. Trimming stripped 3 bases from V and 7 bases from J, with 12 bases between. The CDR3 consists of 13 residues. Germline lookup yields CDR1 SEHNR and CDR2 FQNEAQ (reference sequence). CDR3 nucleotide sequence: TGTGCCAGCAGCTTGTTGGGCCGTGGTGAAGCTTTCTTT. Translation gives CASSLLGRGEAFF.

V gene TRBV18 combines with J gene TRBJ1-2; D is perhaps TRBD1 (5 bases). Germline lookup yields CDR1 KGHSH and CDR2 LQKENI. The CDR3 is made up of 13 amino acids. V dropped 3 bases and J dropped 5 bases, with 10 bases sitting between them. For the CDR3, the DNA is TGTGCCAGCTCACCGGGGCAGCCTTATGGCTACACCTTC. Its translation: CASSPGQPYGYTF.

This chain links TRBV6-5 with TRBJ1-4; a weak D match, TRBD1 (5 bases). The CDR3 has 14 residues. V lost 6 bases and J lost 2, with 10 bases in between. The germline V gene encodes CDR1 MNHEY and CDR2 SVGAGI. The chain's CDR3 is CASSRRDTNEKLFF. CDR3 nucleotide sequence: TGTGCCAGCAGCCGGCGGGACACTAATGAAAAACTGTTTTTT.

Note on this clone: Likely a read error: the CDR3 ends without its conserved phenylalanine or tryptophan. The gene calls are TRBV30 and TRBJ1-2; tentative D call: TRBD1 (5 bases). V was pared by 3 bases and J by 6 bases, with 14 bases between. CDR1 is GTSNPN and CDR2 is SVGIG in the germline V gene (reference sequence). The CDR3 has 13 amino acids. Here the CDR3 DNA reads TGTGCCTGGAGGATGGACAAAACAGATGGCTACACCGTC. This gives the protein CAWRMDKTDGYTV.

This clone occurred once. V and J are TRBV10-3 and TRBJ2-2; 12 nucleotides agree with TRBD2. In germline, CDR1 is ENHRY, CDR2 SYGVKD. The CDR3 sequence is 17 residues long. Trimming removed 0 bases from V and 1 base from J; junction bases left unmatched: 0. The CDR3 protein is CAISESGLAGNTGELFF. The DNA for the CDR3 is TGTGCCATCAGTGAGTCGGGACTAGCGGGGAACACCGGGGAGCTGTTTTTT.

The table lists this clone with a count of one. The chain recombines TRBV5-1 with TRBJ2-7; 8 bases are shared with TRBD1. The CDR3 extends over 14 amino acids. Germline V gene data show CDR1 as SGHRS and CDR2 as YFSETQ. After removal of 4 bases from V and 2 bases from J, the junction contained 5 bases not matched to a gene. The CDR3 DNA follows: TGCGCCAGCAGCCCGTCACAGGGGGCCTACGAGCAGTACTTC. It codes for CASSPSQGAYEQYF.

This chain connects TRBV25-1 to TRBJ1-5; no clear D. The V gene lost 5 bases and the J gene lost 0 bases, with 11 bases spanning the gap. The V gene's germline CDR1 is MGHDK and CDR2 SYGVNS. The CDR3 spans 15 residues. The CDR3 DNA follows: TGTGCCAGCAGTCGGAACGGGGATAGCAATCAGCCCCAGCATTTT. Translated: CASSRNGDSNQPQHF.

The CDR3, as DNA: TGTGCCACCAGCAAAGGACAGGGACGCCAGCCCCAGCATTTT. Translating gives CATSKGQGRQPQHF. The V and J genes are TRBV15 and TRBJ1-5, with TRBD1 identical over 8 bases. Trimming took 4 bases from V and 7 from J; bases not matched to a gene: 6. The CDR3 contains 14 residues. CDR1 and CDR2 (germline): LNHNV, YYDKDF (reference sequence).

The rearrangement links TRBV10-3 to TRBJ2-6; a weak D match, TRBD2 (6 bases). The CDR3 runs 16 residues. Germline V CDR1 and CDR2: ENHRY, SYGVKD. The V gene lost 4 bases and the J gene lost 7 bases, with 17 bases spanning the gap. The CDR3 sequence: CAISAVAGRIANVLTF. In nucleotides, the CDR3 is TGTGCCATCAGTGCCGTTGCGGGAAGAATTGCCAACGTCCTGACTTTC.

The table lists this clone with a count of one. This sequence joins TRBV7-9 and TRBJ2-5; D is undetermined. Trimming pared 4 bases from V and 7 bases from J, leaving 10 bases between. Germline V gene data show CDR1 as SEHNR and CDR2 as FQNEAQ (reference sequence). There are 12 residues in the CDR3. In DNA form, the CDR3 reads TGTGCCAGCAGCTACGGTCCCGGGACCCAGTACTTC. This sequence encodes CASSYGPGTQYF.

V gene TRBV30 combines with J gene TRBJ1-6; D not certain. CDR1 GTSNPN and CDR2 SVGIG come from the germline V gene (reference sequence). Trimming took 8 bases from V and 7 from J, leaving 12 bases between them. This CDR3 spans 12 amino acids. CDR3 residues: CATSAGNSPLHF. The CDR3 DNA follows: TGTGCCACCTCAGCGGGGAATTCACCCCTCCACTTT.

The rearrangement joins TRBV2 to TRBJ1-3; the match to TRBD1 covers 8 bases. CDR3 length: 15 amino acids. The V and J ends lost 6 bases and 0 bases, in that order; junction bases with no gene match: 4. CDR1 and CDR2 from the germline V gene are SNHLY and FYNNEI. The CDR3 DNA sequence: TGTGCCAGCAGGATCGACAGGGGCTCTGGAAACACCATATATTTT. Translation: CASRIDRGSGNTIYF.

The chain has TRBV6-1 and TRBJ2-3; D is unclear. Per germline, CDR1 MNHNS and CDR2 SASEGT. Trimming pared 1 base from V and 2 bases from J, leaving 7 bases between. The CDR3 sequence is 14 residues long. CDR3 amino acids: CASSEGAYTDTQYF. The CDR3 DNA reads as TGTGCCAGCAGTGAAGGGGCCTACACAGATACGCAGTATTTT.

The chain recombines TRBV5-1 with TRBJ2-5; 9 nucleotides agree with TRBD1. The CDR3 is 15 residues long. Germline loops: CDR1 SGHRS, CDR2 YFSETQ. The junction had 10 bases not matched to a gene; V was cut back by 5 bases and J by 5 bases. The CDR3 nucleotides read TGCGCCAGCAGTAACAGGGGGCCGGCGGGGGAGACCCAGTACTTC. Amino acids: CASSNRGPAGETQYF.

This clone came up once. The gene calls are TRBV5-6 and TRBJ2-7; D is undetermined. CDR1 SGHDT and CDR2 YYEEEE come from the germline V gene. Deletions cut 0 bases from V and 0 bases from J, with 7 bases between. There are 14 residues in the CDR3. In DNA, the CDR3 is TGTGCCAGCAGCTTGGGGCAGGCCTCCTACGAGCAGTACTTC. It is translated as CASSLGQASYEQYF.

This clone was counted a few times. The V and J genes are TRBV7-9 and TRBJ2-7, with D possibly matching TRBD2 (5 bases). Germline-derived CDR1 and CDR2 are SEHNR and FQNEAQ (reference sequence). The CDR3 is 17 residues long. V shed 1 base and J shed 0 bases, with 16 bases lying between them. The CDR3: CASSLGRPGLRSYEQYF. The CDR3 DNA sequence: TGTGCCAGCAGCTTAGGGAGGCCGGGGTTACGCTCCTACGAGCAGTACTTC.

Here the CDR3 DNA reads TGTGCCATTTCCTCGGACAGGAGATATGGCTACACCTTC. This codes for CAISSDRRYGYTF. The chain uses TRBV28 and TRBJ1-2; 7 positions agree with TRBD1. V was pared by 10 bases and J by 5 bases, with 10 bases of the junction left unmatched. The germline V gene encodes CDR1 MDHEN and CDR2 SYDVKM. This CDR3 has 13 residues.

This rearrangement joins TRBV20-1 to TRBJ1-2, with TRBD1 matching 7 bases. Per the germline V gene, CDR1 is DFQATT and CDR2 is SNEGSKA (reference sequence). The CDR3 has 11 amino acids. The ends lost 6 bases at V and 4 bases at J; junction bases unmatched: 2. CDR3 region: CSATGTYGYTF. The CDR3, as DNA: TGCAGTGCGACAGGGACCTATGGCTACACCTTC.

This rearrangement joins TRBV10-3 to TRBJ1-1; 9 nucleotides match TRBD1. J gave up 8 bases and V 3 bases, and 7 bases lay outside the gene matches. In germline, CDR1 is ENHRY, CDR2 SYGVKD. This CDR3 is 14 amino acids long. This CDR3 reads CAISDLGQGEEAFF. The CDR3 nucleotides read TGTGCCATCAGTGACCTGGGACAGGGAGAGGAAGCTTTCTTT.

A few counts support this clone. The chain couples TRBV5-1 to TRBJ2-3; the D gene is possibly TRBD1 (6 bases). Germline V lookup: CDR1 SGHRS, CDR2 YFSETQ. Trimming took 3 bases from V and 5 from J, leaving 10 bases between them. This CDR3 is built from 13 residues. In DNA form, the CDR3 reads TGCGCCAGCAGCTCACCACAGGGAGATACGCAGTATTTT. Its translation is CASSSPQGDTQYF.